This entry lists 26 T cell receptor beta chains sequenced from one sample in a study of CD8 T cells in Susac syndrome. After extraction with the RNeasy kit, roughly 0.5 to 1 ug of the RNA was reverse transcribed using random hexamers. One entry per CDR3 protein, called by TCRdb with MiXCR from the immunoSEQ multiplex PCR reads. The repertoire consists of 210,000 or so distinct CDR3 sequences, with approximately 90% occurring once and the leading ten covering around 0.13%. Sequencing was done on a sample of CD8+ T cells from PBMCs. These receptors came from a human donor with multiple sclerosis.

This clonotype has just one count. The CDR3 region has the DNA TGTGCCAGCGTTAGGACTGGCCCTACAGATACGCAGTATTTT. This encodes CASVRTGPTDTQYF. The chain carries TRBV2 and TRBJ2-3; D might be TRBD2 (5 bases). Between the trimmed V and J ends, which lost 8 bases and 3 bases, there was a span of 15 bases. The CDR3 is made up of 14 amino acids. Germline loops: CDR1 SNHLY, CDR2 FYNNEI.

A word on this clonotype: One junction end disagrees with the germline gene, perhaps due to a read error. This chain connects TRBV2 to TRBJ1-4; the D is unclear. CDR3 length: 14 residues. CDR1 and CDR2 from the germline V gene are SNHLY and FYNNEI. CDR3 loop: CASSEDTTNEKLFF. DNA for the CDR3: TGTGCCAGCAGCGAAGACACAACTAATGAAAAACTGTTTTTT. Filled out from reference TRBV2 and TRBJ1-4, the complete variable domain reads EPEVTQTPSHQVTQMGQEVILRCVPISNHLYFYWYRQILGQKVEFLVSFYNNEISEKSEIFDDQFSVERPDGSNFTLKIRSTKLEDSAMYFCASSEDTTNEKLFFGSGTQLSVL.

V gene TRBV9 combines with J gene TRBJ2-4, with D possibly TRBD2 on 6 matching bases. Trimming cost V 4 bases and J 8 bases, with 16 bases left between them. The CDR3 consists of 14 residues. CDR1 SGDLS and CDR2 YYNGEE come from the germline V gene. The CDR3 DNA follows: TGTGCCAGCAGCCCGGCGGGGAGCGGCGACATTCAGTACTTC. Its protein product is CASSPAGSGDIQYF.

The V and J genes are TRBV7-9 and TRBJ2-7; D is tentatively TRBD1 or TRBD2 (5 bases each). Germline lookup yields CDR1 SEHNR and CDR2 FQNEAQ (reference sequence). The CDR3 spans 12 residues. V was trimmed by 5 bases and J by 7 bases, leaving 12 bases between them. The CDR3 loop reads CASSPRGPEQYF. The CDR3, as DNA: TGTGCCAGCAGCCCCCGGGGCCCTGAGCAGTACTTC.

The rearrangement joins TRBV20-1 to TRBJ1-1; TRBD1 is a possible D gene (5 bases). With 0 bases removed from V and 0 bases from J, the gap between germline ends came to 14 bases. This CDR3 spans 16 amino acids. CDR1 and CDR2 from the germline V gene are DFQATT and SNEGSKA (reference sequence). The CDR3 DNA sequence: TGCAGTGCTAGAGATTGGTTGCGAGGGGTGAACACTGAAGCTTTCTTT. This gives the protein CSARDWLRGVNTEAFF.

J is TRBJ2-7 and V is TRBV5-6; D remains unclear. CDR1 SGHDT and CDR2 YYEEEE come from the germline V gene. The CDR3 has 14 residues. V was pared by 0 bases and J by 3 bases, with 10 bases between. The CDR3 DNA reads as TGTGCCAGCAGCTTGGGAGAGTGGATCTACGAGCAGTACTTC. This codes for CASSLGEWIYEQYF.

The V call is TRBV29-1, the J call TRBJ2-2; 8 bases map to TRBD2. This CDR3 region has 14 residues. Germline V gene sequence: CDR1 SQVTM, CDR2 ANQGSEA. Losses at the gene ends were 7 bases for V and 7 bases for J; bases not matched to a gene: 11. The CDR3 loop reads CSADSGDRGGELFF. The CDR3, as DNA: TGCAGCGCCGATAGCGGGGATCGAGGCGGGGAGCTGTTTTTT.

The chain's CDR3 is CASSLGQSFSYEQYF. The CDR3 bases are TGTGCCAGCAGCTTGGGACAGTCGTTCTCCTACGAGCAGTACTTC. The J gene is TRBJ2-7, the V gene TRBV5-6; D is possibly TRBD1 (5 bases). The CDR3 has 15 amino acids. Trimming took off 0 bases at V and 0 bases at J, with 10 bases between the two ends. Per the germline V gene, CDR1 is SGHDT and CDR2 is YYEEEE.

The genes are TRBV5-5 and TRBJ2-6, with 7 bases matching TRBD1. CDR1 is SGHKS and CDR2 is YYEKEE in the germline V gene (reference sequence). This CDR3 spans 18 amino acids. V was clipped by 4 bases and J by 0 bases; unmatched bases: 10. CDR3 protein: CASSDTGEVSSGANVLTF. CDR3 nucleotide sequence: TGTGCCAGCAGCGATACAGGGGAAGTCTCCTCTGGGGCCAACGTCCTGACTTTC.

This clonotype has only a few counts. This sequence joins TRBV7-9 and TRBJ2-3, with D possibly TRBD2 on 6 matching bases. The CDR3 is 13 residues long. Germline V gene sequence: CDR1 SEHNR, CDR2 FQNEAQ (reference sequence). The germline V and J ends were trimmed by 7 bases and 9 bases, with 17 bases remaining between them. The CDR3 DNA is TGTGCCAGCACCCGGCCTAGCGACCCAACGCAGTATTTT. Protein sequence: CASTRPSDPTQYF.

The V and J genes are TRBV5-4 and TRBJ2-7, with D perhaps TRBD2 (7 bases). V was shortened by 1 base and J by 5 bases, with 16 bases between the two germline ends. The germline V gene has CDR1 SGHNT and CDR2 YYREEE (reference sequence). This CDR3 comprises 15 residues. CDR3 in amino acids: CASSLRGAEWNEQYF. CDR3 coding DNA: TGTGCCAGCAGCTTGCGGGGGGCCGAGTGGAACGAGCAGTACTTC.

This chain uses TRBV7-8 with TRBJ1-1; unclear D gene. V lost 0 bases to trimming and J lost 2 bases, with 16 bases between them. Germline lookup yields CDR1 SGHVS and CDR2 FQNEAQ. The CDR3 covers 17 residues. The CDR3 DNA reads as TGTGCCAGCAGCTTAGCGCTCTTGGCAGAAATCAACACTGAAGCTTTCTTT. Protein sequence: CASSLALLAEINTEAFF.

CDR3 coding DNA: TGTGCCAGCAGTAGCGGAGAGGGGTACCAAGAGACCCAGTACTTC. It translates to CASSSGEGYQETQYF. The chain combines TRBV25-1 with TRBJ2-5; TRBD1 or TRBD2 may be the D gene (5 bases each). CDR3 size: 15 residues. Germline CDR1 reads MGHDK; CDR2 reads SYGVNS. Trimming removed 5 bases from V and 0 bases from J, with 13 bases in between.

The chain couples TRBV5-8 to TRBJ1-5, with a weak D call TRBD1 (6 bases). The CDR3 is made up of 17 amino acids. CDR1 SGHTS and CDR2 YDEGEE come from the germline V gene. Trimming shortened V by 0 bases and J by 7 bases, and 20 bases separated the two germline ends. The CDR3 DNA follows: TGTGCCAGCAGCTTGGCCCTGACGGACAGTGGGGTGCAGCCCCAGCATTTT. Its protein product is CASSLALTDSGVQPQHF.

The chain has TRBV3-1 and TRBJ1-6; 8 nucleotides agree with TRBD1. V lost 3 bases, J lost 7 bases, and 8 bases stayed unmatched. Germline CDR1 and CDR2: LGHDT and YNNKEL (reference sequence). CDR3 size: 16 residues. CDR3 in amino acids: CASSHLPGGGNSPLHF. The CDR3 nucleotides are TGTGCCAGCAGCCACCTTCCAGGGGGCGGCAATTCACCCCTCCACTTT.

The gene calls are TRBV5-4 and TRBJ2-1, with D unresolved. Germline V gene sequence: CDR1 SGHNT, CDR2 YYREEE (reference sequence). V lost 4 bases to trimming and J lost 5 bases, with 13 bases between them. The CDR3 totals 14 residues. The DNA for the CDR3 is TGTGCCAGCAGCGGCCCCGGTTCCCACAATGAGCAGTTCTTC. This codes for CASSGPGSHNEQFF.

The chain has TRBV11-2 and TRBJ2-7, with 9 bases matching TRBD2. The CDR3 totals 15 residues. The trim removed 5 bases at V and 3 bases at J, leaving 8 bases unmatched. CDR1 SGHAT and CDR2 FQNNGV come from the germline V gene. CDR3 DNA: TGTGCCAGCAGCCCGCGGACTAGCGCGGACTACGAGCAGTACTTC. Residues: CASSPRTSADYEQYF.

The chain uses TRBV11-2 and TRBJ2-1, with a tentative D call TRBD2 (5 bases). CDR1 SGHAT and CDR2 FQNNGV come from the germline V gene. The CDR3 covers 12 residues. With 8 bases removed from V and 7 bases from J, the gap between germline ends came to 12 bases. CDR3 loop: CASGLGSNEQFF. The CDR3 nucleotides are TGTGCCAGCGGTCTTGGGAGTAATGAGCAGTTCTTC.

V gene TRBV20-1 combines with J gene TRBJ2-1; D is unclear. The CDR3 is 11 amino acids. Per the germline V gene, CDR1 is DFQATT and CDR2 is SNEGSKA (reference sequence). V was pared by 6 bases and J by 5 bases, with 8 bases between. Here the CDR3 DNA reads TGCAGTGCAGACACGGACAATGAGCAGTTCTTC. Amino acid sequence: CSADTDNEQFF.

This sequence joins TRBV20-1 and TRBJ2-1, with 10 bases identical to TRBD2. CDR1 DFQATT and CDR2 SNEGSKA come from the germline V gene (reference sequence). CDR3 size: 15 residues. The ends lost 1 base at V and 3 bases at J; junction bases unmatched: 3. Here the CDR3 DNA reads TGCAGTGCTAGAGTTCTAGCGGGGGTCTACAATGAGCAGTTCTTC. This translates into CSARVLAGVYNEQFF.

The V gene is TRBV20-1, the J gene TRBJ1-1, with a possible D match to TRBD1 (6 bases). Trimming removed 6 bases from V and 5 bases from J, with 10 bases in between. This CDR3 has 11 residues. Germline assignment: CDR1 DFQATT and CDR2 SNEGSKA (reference sequence). The CDR3 loop is CSAAGDTEAFF. Written as DNA, the CDR3 is TGCAGTGCCGCAGGGGATACTGAAGCTTTCTTT.

The J gene is TRBJ2-3, the V gene TRBV19; TRBD2 aligns across 12 bases. The germline CDR1 and CDR2 sequences are LNHDA and SQIVND (reference sequence). The CDR3 runs 17 residues. Unmatched junction bases numbered 11, after V lost 6 bases and J lost 4 bases. This CDR3 is CASSQGLAGTWADTQYF. CDR3 bases: TGTGCCAGTAGCCAGGGACTAGCGGGCACATGGGCAGATACGCAGTATTTT.

The chain combines TRBV12-3 or TRBV12-4 with TRBJ2-7; weak D call: TRBD1 (6 bases). The V end was cut by 4 bases, the J end by 7 bases, with 14 bases between. CDR3 length: 13 residues. CDR3 in DNA: TGTGCCAGCAGTTCGTACACAGGGAGTGAGCAGTACTTC. This gives the protein CASSSYTGSEQYF.

V usage is TRBV2 and J usage is TRBJ1-2; D call uncertain. V lost 3 bases, J lost 4 bases, and 9 bases lay in between. The CDR3 is 13 residues long. Germline V gives CDR1 SNHLY, CDR2 FYNNEI. CDR3 region: CASSERQIYGYTF. Here the CDR3 DNA reads TGTGCCAGCAGTGAGAGGCAGATCTATGGCTACACCTTC.

The rearrangement joins TRBV7-2 to TRBJ1-2; D is perhaps TRBD1 (5 bases). V was cut by 7 bases and J by 0 bases, with 15 bases left in between. This CDR3 has 15 residues. CDR1 is SGHTA and CDR2 is FQGNSA in the germline V gene. The DNA for the CDR3 is TGTGCCAGCACTCTAAATGGGGGAACTAACTATGGCTACACCTTC. Translation: CASTLNGGTNYGYTF.

This rearrangement joins TRBV7-9 to TRBJ2-3, with a tentative D call TRBD2 (7 bases). The CDR3 is made up of 16 amino acids. V was shortened by 3 bases and J by 2 bases, with 15 bases between the two germline ends. The germline CDR1 and CDR2 sequences are SEHNR and FQNEAQ (reference sequence). The CDR3 DNA reads TGTGCCAGCAGCTTTTCGGGGGGCATTTCCACAGATACGCAGTATTTT. Translation: CASSFSGGISTDTQYF.